Below, 12 T cell receptor beta chains from the same sample are listed, as sequenced in a study of blood T cell repertoires in COVID-19. TCRdb's copy holds only in-frame clones and misses some; the assay was immunoSEQ multiplex PCR. The sample yields 250,000 to 300,000 clones, around 90% seen once. Sequencing input: peripheral blood. The source of these receptors is a man between 50 and 59 years old with acute or convalescent COVID-19.

This clone came up once. The chain has TRBV5-5 and TRBJ1-5; D is uncertain. The CDR3 consists of 14 residues. CDR1 is SGHKS and CDR2 is YYEKEE in the germline V gene (reference sequence). The germline V and J ends were trimmed by 3 bases and 3 bases, with 10 bases remaining between them. The CDR3 coding sequence is TGTGCCAGCAGCTCGCCGGGATCCAATCAGCCCCAGCATTTT. Its protein product is CASSSPGSNQPQHF.

The chain recombines TRBV7-8 with TRBJ1-4; 7 nucleotides line up with TRBD1. The CDR3 has 15 amino acids. Germline V gene data show CDR1 as SGHVS and CDR2 as FQNEAQ. The trim removed 1 base at V and 8 bases at J, leaving 7 bases unmatched. The DNA for the CDR3 is TGTGCCAGCAGCTTAGATGGGACAGCAATAGAAAAACTGTTTTTT. As protein: CASSLDGTAIEKLFF.

The gene calls are TRBV6-5 and TRBJ2-2; the D is unclear. The germline V gene encodes CDR1 MNHEY and CDR2 SVGAGI. V lost 4 bases and J lost 1, with 10 bases in between. The CDR3 loop spans 15 amino acids. The CDR3 loop is CASSSLGKNTGELFF. CDR3 nucleotides: TGTGCCAGCAGTTCCCTGGGCAAGAACACCGGGGAGCTGTTTTTT.

The chain has TRBV5-1 and TRBJ1-5; D perhaps matches TRBD1 (5 bases). This CDR3 contains 17 residues. Germline V CDR1 and CDR2: SGHRS, YFSETQ. Trimming cost V 0 bases and J 5 bases, with 18 bases left between them. As DNA, the CDR3 is TGCGCCAGCAGCTTGGGGGAGATGGGGGGAATATATCAGCCCCAGCATTTT. It yields the protein CASSLGEMGGIYQPQHF.

The V gene is TRBV4-1, the J gene TRBJ1-3; no reliable D call. Germline CDR1 MGHRA, CDR2 YSYEKL. This CDR3 is 16 amino acids long. Trimming removed 0 bases at V and 0 bases at J, with 9 bases between. CDR3 nucleotides: TGCGCCAGCAGCCAAGATCCGGGTATCTCTGGAAACACCATATATTTT. Translated, it gives CASSQDPGISGNTIYF.

The chain couples TRBV11-3 to TRBJ2-5, with TRBD2 matching 8 bases. Germline loops: CDR1 SGHNT, CDR2 YENEEA. This CDR3 has 16 residues. J was trimmed by 5 bases and V by 5 bases; bases with no gene match: 13. The DNA for the CDR3 is TGTGCCAGCAGCCCCTCCGGGCGGGGGGCCATGGAGACCCAGTACTTC. Translation: CASSPSGRGAMETQYF.

The chain combines TRBV18 with TRBJ1-3; a possible D gene is TRBD1 (6 bases). CDR1 KGHSH and CDR2 LQKENI come from the germline V gene. This CDR3 is 15 amino acids long. Trimming removed 3 bases from V and 0 bases from J, with 9 bases in between. This chain's CDR3 is CASSPGATSGNTIYF. The CDR3 nucleotides read TGTGCCAGCTCACCGGGGGCCACCTCTGGAAACACCATATATTTT.

CDR3 loop: CASSYSPGRTGELFF. The CDR3 DNA is TGTGCCAGCAGTTACTCGCCGGGTAGGACCGGGGAGCTGTTTTTT. This chain uses TRBV6-5 with TRBJ2-2; D unclear. Per germline, CDR1 MNHEY and CDR2 SVGAGI. Trimming shortened V by 0 bases and J by 5 bases, and 10 bases separated the two germline ends. CDR3 length: 15 amino acids.

This clone was recorded once. The gene calls are TRBV18 and TRBJ1-6; D may be TRBD1 (5 bases). CDR3 length equals 15 residues. The germline V and J ends were trimmed by 1 base and 9 bases, with 13 bases remaining between them. Germline V gives CDR1 KGHSH, CDR2 LQKENI. CDR3 amino acids: CASSPRRDGSSPLHF. CDR3 bases: TGTGCCAGCTCACCACGGAGGGACGGCAGTTCACCCCTCCACTTT.

The rearrangement joins TRBV6-4 to TRBJ1-2; TRBD1 might be the D (5 bases). CDR3 length: 14 residues. Germline lookup yields CDR1 MRHNA and CDR2 SNTAGT. The germline V and J ends were trimmed by 3 bases and 5 bases, with 13 bases remaining between them. CDR3 nucleotides: TGTGCCAGCAGTGAGTACAGCAGGGATTATGGCTACACCTTC. Translated: CASSEYSRDYGYTF.

The CDR3 DNA reads as TGTGCCAGCAACCCCCAGGGAGGCTATGGCTACACCTTC. Its translation: CASNPQGGYGYTF. The V and J genes are TRBV2 and TRBJ1-2; D might be TRBD1 (5 bases). The V gene's germline CDR1 is SNHLY and CDR2 FYNNEI. The V gene lost 7 bases and the J gene lost 4 bases, with 13 bases spanning the gap. This CDR3 is built from 13 residues.

This CDR3 is CASRLSGANVLTF. As DNA, the CDR3 is TGTGCCTCCCGACTGTCTGGGGCCAACGTCCTGACTTTC. This rearrangement joins TRBV12-3 or TRBV12-4 to TRBJ2-6, with D unclear. The CDR3 sequence is 13 residues long. Trimming removed 11 bases from V and 1 base from J, with 9 bases in between.